This T cell receptor (beta chain) was captured in a study of pediatric ulcerative colitis. Germline V gives CDR1 SEHNR, CDR2 FQNEAQ (reference sequence). The V gene lost 5 bases and the J gene lost 4 bases, with 17 bases spanning the gap. This CDR3 contains 15 residues. The protocol was immunoSEQ multiplex PCR, while the TCRdb copy is restricted to in-frame clones and leaves out a portion. Of around 65,000 clones listed, over 70% are singletons. This receptor was identified in a boy under 18 with moderate ulcerative colitis. The rearrangement uses TRBV7-9 and TRBJ1-2; no firm D call. The material sequenced was blood. The CDR3 sequence is CASSRSQRAIYGYTF. The CDR3 bases are TGTGCCAGCAGCCGCTCCCAACGCGCGATCTATGGCTACACCTTC.